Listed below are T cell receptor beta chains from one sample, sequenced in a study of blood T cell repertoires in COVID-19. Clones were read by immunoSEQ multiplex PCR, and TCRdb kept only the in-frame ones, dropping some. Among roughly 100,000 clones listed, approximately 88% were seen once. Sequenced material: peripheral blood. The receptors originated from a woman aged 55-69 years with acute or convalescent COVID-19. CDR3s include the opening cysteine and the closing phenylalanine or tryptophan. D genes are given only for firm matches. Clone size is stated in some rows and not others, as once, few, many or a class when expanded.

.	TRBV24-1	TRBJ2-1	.	CATSDFSGNEQFF	TGTGCCACCAGTGATTTTAGCGGCAATGAGCAGTTCTTC
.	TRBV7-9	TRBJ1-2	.	CASSLDIGVYGYTF	TGTGCCAGCAGCTTAGATATTGGAGTTTATGGCTACACCTTC
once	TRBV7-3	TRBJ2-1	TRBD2	CASTVGGAYNEQFF	TGTGCCAGCACCGTGGGGGGGGCCTACAATGAGCAGTTCTTC
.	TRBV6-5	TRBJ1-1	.	CASQGGLGTEAFF	TGTGCCAGCCAGGGAGGGTTGGGGACTGAAGCTTTCTTT
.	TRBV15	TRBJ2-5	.	CATSRRVMGETQYF	TGTGCCACCAGCAGGCGGGTTATGGGAGAGACCCAGTACTTC
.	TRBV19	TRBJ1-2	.	CASAEGGGLWSYTF	TGTGCCAGTGCTGAGGGAGGGGGGCTCTGGAGCTACACCTTC
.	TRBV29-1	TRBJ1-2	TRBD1	CSGGRTGEGYTF	TGCAGCGGCGGGCGGACAGGTGAAGGCTACACCTTC
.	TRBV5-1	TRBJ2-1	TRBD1	CASSSMDRDRQFF	TGCGCCAGCAGCTCCATGGACAGGGATAGGCAGTTCTTC
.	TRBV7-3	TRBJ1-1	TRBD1	CASSTQGGTEAFF	TGTGCCAGCAGCACACAGGGGGGAACTGAAGCTTTCTTT
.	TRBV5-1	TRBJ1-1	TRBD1	CASSFPPTGTGDTEAFF	TGCGCCAGCAGCTTCCCCCCTACGGGGACAGGGGACACTGAAGCTTTCTTT
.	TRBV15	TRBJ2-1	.	CATSRRRDIGEQFF	TGTGCCACCAGCAGACGCAGGGATATAGGTGAGCAGTTCTTC
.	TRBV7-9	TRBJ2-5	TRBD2	CASSARPTSGQETQYF	TGTGCCAGCAGCGCACGCCCTACTAGCGGCCAAGAGACCCAGTACTTC
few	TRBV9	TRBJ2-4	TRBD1	CASSERDRGRDIQYF	TGTGCCAGCAGCGAGAGAGACAGGGGTAGGGACATTCAGTACTTC
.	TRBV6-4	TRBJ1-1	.	CASRRGRGTEAFF	TGTGCCAGCAGGCGGGGTCGGGGCACTGAAGCTTTCTTT
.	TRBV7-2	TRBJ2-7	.	CALRTARYEQYF	TGTGCCCTCCGCACAGCTCGGTACGAGCAGTACTTC
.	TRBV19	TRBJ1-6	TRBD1	CASSLQTGDGSPLHF	TGTGCCAGTAGTCTCCAGACAGGGGATGGATCACCCCTCCACTTT
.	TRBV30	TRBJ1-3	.	CAWSAEGNTIYF	TGTGCCTGGAGTGCTGAGGGAAACACCATATATTTT
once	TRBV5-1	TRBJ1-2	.	CASSASGFLGYTF	TGCGCCAGCAGCGCCTCAGGGTTTTTAGGCTACACCTTC
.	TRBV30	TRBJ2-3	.	CAWSMRVADTQYF	TGTGCCTGGAGTATGAGAGTCGCAGATACGCAGTATTTT
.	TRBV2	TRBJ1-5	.	CASSDGQPQHF	TGTGCCAGCAGTGACGGTCAGCCCCAGCATTTT
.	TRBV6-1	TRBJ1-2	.	CASSETPGGGYTF	TGTGCCAGCAGTGAGACCCCTGGCGGTGGCTACACCTTC
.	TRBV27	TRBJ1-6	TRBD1	CASTPSAGQGNHSPLHF	TGTGCCAGCACCCCATCAGCGGGACAGGGTAATCATTCACCCCTCCACTTT
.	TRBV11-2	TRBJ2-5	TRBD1	CASSLGHRGETQYF	TGTGCCAGCAGCTTAGGTCACAGGGGGGAGACCCAGTACTTC
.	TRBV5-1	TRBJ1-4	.	CASSTSGDRSEKLFF	TGCGCCAGCAGCACCTCGGGGGATAGGAGTGAAAAACTGTTTTTT
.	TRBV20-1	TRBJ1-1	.	CSARDLTEAFF	TGCAGTGCTAGAGATCTCACTGAAGCTTTCTTT
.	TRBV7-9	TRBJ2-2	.	CASSGAGTGELFF	TGTGCCAGCAGCGGAGCAGGGACCGGGGAGCTGTTTTTT
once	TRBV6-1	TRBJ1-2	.	CASSDWAGASRVYGYTF	TGTGCCAGCAGTGACTGGGCAGGGGCCTCAAGGGTCTATGGCTACACCTTC
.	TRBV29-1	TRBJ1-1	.	CSFGWGANTEAFF	TGCAGCTTTGGATGGGGCGCGAACACTGAAGCTTTCTTT
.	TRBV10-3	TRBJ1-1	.	CAISETPNTEAFF	TGTGCCATCAGTGAGACACCGAACACTGAAGCTTTCTTT
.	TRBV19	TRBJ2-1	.	CASSSQDGSYNEQFF	TGTGCCAGTAGTAGTCAGGATGGCTCCTACAATGAGCAGTTCTTC
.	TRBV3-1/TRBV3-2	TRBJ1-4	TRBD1	CASSQVGGSEKLFF	TGTGCCAGCAGCCAAGTAGGGGGCAGTGAAAAACTGTTTTTT
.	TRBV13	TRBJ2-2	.	CASSLAGAYTGELFF	TGTGCCAGCAGCTTAGCAGGGGCATACACCGGGGAGCTGTTTTTT
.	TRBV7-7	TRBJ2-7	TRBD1	CASNGGPYRGPYEQYF	TGTGCTAGCAATGGGGGACCCTACAGGGGGCCCTACGAGCAGTACTTC
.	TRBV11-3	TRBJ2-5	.	CASSLDAGPEETQYF	TGTGCCAGCAGCTTAGACGCTGGGCCAGAAGAGACCCAGTACTTC
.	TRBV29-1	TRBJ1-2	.	CSVGAQPIGYTF	TGCAGCGTTGGGGCCCAGCCGATCGGCTACACCTTC
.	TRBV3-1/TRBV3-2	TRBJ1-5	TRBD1	CASSQQTGNQPQHF	TGTGCCAGCAGCCAGCAGACAGGGAATCAGCCCCAGCATTTT
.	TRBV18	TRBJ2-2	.	CASSPGRAQSTGELFF	TGTGCCAGCTCACCCGGCAGGGCGCAGTCTACCGGGGAGCTGTTTTTT
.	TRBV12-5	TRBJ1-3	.	CASARSGGSGNTIYF	TGTGCTAGTGCTCGATCCGGGGGATCTGGAAACACCATATATTTT
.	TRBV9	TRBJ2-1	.	CASSVDQLSYNEQFF	TGTGCCAGCAGCGTAGATCAGTTATCCTACAATGAGCAGTTCTTC
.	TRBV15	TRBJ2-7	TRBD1	CATSRDGGQGEYEQYF	TGTGCCACCAGCAGAGATGGTGGACAGGGGGAGTACGAGCAGTACTTC
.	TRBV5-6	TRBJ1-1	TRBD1	CASSLDGTGGTEAFF	TGTGCCAGCAGCTTGGACGGGACAGGGGGCACTGAAGCTTTCTTT
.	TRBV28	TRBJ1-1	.	CASKGGWVNTEAFF	TGTGCCAGCAAGGGGGGGTGGGTGAACACTGAAGCTTTCTTT
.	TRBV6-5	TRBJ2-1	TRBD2	CASSSLAGGSNEQFF	TGTGCCAGCAGTTCCCTTGCGGGAGGGAGCAATGAGCAGTTCTTC
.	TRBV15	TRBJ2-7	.	CATSRDIVPYEQYF	TGTGCCACCAGCAGAGATATCGTCCCCTACGAGCAGTACTTC
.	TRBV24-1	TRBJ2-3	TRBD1	CATSDTDRGSPDTQYF	TGTGCCACCAGTGATACCGACAGGGGGTCCCCAGATACGCAGTATTTT
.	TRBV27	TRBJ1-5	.	CASSLGQNSNQPQHF	TGTGCCAGCAGTTTAGGGCAAAATAGCAATCAGCCCCAGCATTTT
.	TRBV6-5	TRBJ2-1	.	CASRRIGQGINEQFF	TGTGCCAGCAGAAGGATCGGCCAGGGGATCAATGAGCAGTTCTTC
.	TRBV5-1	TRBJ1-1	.	CASSSRLDRLNTEAFF	TGCGCCAGCAGCTCCCGACTTGACAGGTTGAACACTGAAGCTTTCTTT
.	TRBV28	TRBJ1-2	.	CASRFPIYGYTF	TGTGCCAGCAGGTTTCCAATCTATGGCTACACCTTC
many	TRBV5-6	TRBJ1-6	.	CASSLSRTRIGSPLHF	TGTGCCAGCAGCTTGTCTCGAACCAGGATCGGCTCACCCCTCCACTTT
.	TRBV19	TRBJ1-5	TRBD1	CATAPDRVIQPQHF	TGTGCCACCGCCCCGGACAGGGTGATTCAGCCCCAGCATTTT
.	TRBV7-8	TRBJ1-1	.	CASSLGRGRVGTEAFF	TGTGCCAGCAGCTTAGGTAGGGGCCGGGTTGGAACTGAAGCTTTCTTT
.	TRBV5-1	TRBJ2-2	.	CASSLSGTGELFF	TGCGCCAGCAGCTTGAGCGGCACCGGGGAGCTGTTTTTT
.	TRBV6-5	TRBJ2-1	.	CASTSREIYNEQFF	TGTGCCAGCACCTCTCGGGAGATATACAATGAGCAGTTCTTC
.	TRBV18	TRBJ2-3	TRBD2	CASSPRLFEVAGNTDTQYF	TGTGCCAGCTCACCACGACTGTTTGAGGTAGCGGGAAACACAGATACGCAGTATTTT
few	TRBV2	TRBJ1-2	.	CASALGGYGYTF	TGTGCCAGTGCCCTAGGAGGGTATGGCTACACCTTC
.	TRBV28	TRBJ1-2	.	CASSVTGIYGYTF	TGTGCCAGCAGTGTTACAGGCATATATGGCTACACCTTC
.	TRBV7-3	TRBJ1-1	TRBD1	CASSFQSGTENTEAFF	TGTGCCAGCAGCTTTCAGTCCGGGACAGAGAACACTGAAGCTTTCTTT
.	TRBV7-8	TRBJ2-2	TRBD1	CASSSDRLTGELFF	TGTGCCAGCAGCTCGGACAGGTTAACCGGGGAGCTGTTTTTT
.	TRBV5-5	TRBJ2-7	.	CASSLARNGNYYEQYF	TGTGCCAGCAGCTTGGCCAGAAACGGAAACTACTACGAGCAGTACTTC